This entry lists 6 T cell receptor beta chains sequenced from one sample in a study of response to subunit inactivated influenza vaccine. Each CDR3 protein is one row after TCRdb ran MiXCR on the RT-PCR reads. The sample lists over 150,000 distinct CDR3 sequences; about 10% were seen once. Here the sequenced sample was CD8+ T cells sorted from PBMCs, taken roughly 24 months after vaccination. The origin of the receptors is a man between 50 and 75 years old who received an inactivated influenza vaccine.

V is TRBV20-1 and J is TRBJ2-7; 7 bases align to TRBD1. Germline V gives CDR1 DFQATT, CDR2 SNEGSKA (reference sequence). V was pared by 0 bases and J by 4 bases, with 6 bases of the junction left unmatched. CDR3 length equals 14 residues. Written as DNA, the CDR3 is TGCAGTGCTAGAGATCACAGGGGTGGATACGAGCAGTACTTC. Translating it yields CSARDHRGGYEQYF.

The chain has TRBV4-2 and TRBJ2-1; 8 nucleotides line up with TRBD2. This CDR3 is 22 amino acids long. The trim removed 3 bases at V and 3 bases at J, leaving 25 bases unmatched. CDR1 and CDR2 from the germline V gene are LGHNA and YNFKEQ. The CDR3 nucleotides read TGTGCCAGCAGCCATCCGGGGGGGCTTCCTCAATTCGGGAATGGCCTCTACAATGAGCAGTTCTTC. It encodes CASSHPGGLPQFGNGLYNEQFF.

V is TRBV20-1 and J is TRBJ2-1; weak D call: TRBD1 (6 bases). V was pared by 0 bases and J by 5 bases, with 11 bases between. The CDR3 has 14 amino acids. The germline V gene encodes CDR1 DFQATT and CDR2 SNEGSKA (reference sequence). The CDR3 sequence is CSAREQGRHNEQFF. For the CDR3, the DNA is TGCAGTGCTAGAGAGCAGGGGCGGCACAATGAGCAGTTCTTC.

For this clonotype: One end of the junction fails to match germline, which may point to a read error. The rearrangement uses TRBV7-9 and TRBJ2-3, with 9 bases fitting TRBD1. The CDR3 covers 14 residues. CDR1 and CDR2 (germline): SEHNR, FQNEAQ (reference sequence). CDR3 region: CASSYTGGPDTQYF. DNA of the CDR3: TGTGCCAGCAGTTATACAGGGGGCCCAGACACGCAGTATTTT.

This clonotype was counted many times. The chain couples TRBV4-2 to TRBJ2-4; TRBD1 aligns across 8 bases. CDR1 LGHNA and CDR2 YNFKEQ come from the germline V gene. The CDR3 contains 16 residues. V lost 0 bases to trimming and J lost 9 bases; unmatched junction nucleotides: 10. The CDR3 nucleotides read TGTGCCAGCAGCCAAGAGGGCCTTACAGGGGGAATCATTCAGTACTTC. The encoded protein is CASSQEGLTGGIIQYF.

In its sample, this clonotype was seen a few times. The V call is TRBV4-3, the J call TRBJ2-1, with 11 bases identical to TRBD1. CDR1 and CDR2 from the germline V gene are LGHNA and YSLEER. The CDR3 length is 16 residues. The trim removed 3 bases at V and 6 bases at J, leaving 7 bases unmatched. This CDR3 is CASSHPGTGGPNEQFF. The CDR3 DNA reads as TGCGCCAGCAGCCACCCCGGGACAGGGGGACCCAATGAGCAGTTCTTC.